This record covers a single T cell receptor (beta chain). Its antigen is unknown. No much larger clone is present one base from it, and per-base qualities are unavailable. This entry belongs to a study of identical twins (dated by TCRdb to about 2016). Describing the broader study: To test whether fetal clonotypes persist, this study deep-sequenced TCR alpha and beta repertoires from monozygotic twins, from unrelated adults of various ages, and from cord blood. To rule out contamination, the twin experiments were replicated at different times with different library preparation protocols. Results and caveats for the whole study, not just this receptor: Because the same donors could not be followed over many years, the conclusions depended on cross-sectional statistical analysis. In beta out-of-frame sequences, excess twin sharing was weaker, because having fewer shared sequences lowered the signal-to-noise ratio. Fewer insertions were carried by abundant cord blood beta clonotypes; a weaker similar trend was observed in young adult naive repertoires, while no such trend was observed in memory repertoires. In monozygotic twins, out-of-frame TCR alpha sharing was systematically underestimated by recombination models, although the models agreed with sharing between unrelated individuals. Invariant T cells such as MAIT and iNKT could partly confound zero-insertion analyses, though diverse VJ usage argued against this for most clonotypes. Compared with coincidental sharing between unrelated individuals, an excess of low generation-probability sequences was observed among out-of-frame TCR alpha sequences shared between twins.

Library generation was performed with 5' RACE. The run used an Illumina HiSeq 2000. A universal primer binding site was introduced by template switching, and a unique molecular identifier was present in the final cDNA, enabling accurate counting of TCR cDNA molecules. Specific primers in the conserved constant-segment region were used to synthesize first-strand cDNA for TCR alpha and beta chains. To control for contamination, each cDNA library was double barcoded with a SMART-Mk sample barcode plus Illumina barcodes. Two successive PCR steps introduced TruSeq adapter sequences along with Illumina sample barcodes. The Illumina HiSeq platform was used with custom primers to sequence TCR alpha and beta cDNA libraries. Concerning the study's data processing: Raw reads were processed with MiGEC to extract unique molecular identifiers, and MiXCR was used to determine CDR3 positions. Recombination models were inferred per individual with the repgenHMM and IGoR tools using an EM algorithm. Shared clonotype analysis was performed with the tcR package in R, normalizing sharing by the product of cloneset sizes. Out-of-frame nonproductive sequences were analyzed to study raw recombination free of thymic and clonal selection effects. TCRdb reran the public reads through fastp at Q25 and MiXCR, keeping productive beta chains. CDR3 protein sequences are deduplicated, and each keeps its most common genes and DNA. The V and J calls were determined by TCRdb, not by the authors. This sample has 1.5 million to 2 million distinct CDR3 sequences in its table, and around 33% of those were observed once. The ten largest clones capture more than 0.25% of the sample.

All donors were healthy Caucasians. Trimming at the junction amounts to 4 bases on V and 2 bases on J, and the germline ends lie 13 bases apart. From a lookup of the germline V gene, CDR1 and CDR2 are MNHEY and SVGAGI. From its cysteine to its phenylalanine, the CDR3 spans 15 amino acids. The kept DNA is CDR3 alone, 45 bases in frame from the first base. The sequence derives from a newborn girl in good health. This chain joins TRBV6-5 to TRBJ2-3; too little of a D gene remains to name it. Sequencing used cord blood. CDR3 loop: CASSLLYWATDTQYF. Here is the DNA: TGTGCCAGCAGTTTGCTCTATTGGGCCACAGATACGCAGTATTTT.